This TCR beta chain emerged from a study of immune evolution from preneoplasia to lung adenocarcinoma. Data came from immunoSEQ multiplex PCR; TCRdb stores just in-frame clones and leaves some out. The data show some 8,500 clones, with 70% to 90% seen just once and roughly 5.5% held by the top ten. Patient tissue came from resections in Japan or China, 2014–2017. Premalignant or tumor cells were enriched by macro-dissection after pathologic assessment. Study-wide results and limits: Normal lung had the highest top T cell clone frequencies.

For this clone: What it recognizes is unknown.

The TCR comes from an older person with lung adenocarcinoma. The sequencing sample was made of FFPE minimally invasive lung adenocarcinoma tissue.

The DNA for the CDR3 is TGTGCCAGCAGTCAACAGGAGAACTATGGCTACACCTTC. Protein sequence: CASSQQENYGYTF. The rearrangement joins TRBV2 to TRBJ1-2; D might be TRBD1 (5 bases). The CDR3 runs 13 residues. The germline CDR1 and CDR2 sequences are SNHLY and FYNNEI. V lost 5 bases and J lost 2, with 9 bases in between. Drawing the rest from reference TRBV2 and TRBJ1-2, the complete variable domain is EPEVTQTPSHQVTQMGQEVILRCVPISNHLYFYWYRQILGQKVEFLVSFYNNEISEKSEIFDDQFSVERPDGSNFTLKIRSTKLEDSAMYFCASSQQENYGYTFGSGTRLTVV.